This T cell receptor (beta chain) was recovered during a study of regulatory T cells in long-lasting Graves disease. Turning to the study itself: For under 3 months, newly diagnosed Graves' patients had been taking antithyroid drugs.

Documented time point: newly diagnosed GD, antithyroid drugs for less than 3 months. The TCR library used RNA extracted from PBMCs. iRepertoire HTBI primers and Arm-PCR of CDR3 regions built TCR beta libraries. TCRdb used MiXCR to reprocess the multiplex PCR reads, holding one entry per CDR3 protein. The sample holds about 330,000 distinct CDR3 sequences, 15% to 20% seen once. Germline V CDR1 and CDR2: SGHRS, YFSETQ. CDR3 length: 13 residues. V was clipped by 1 base and J by 0 bases, with 5 bases between them. The study's findings and limits: Persistent disease was characterized by preferential usage of TRBV28, TRBJ1-2 and TRBJ2-5. Persistent Graves' patients had lower TCR diversity than newly diagnosed ones.

This clonotype was seen at least ten times. Its cognate antigen is unknown. This sample also appeared in a second study, on T cells in Graves' hyperthyroidism and ophthalmopathy. This second study says: Ophthalmopathy was distinguished from stable hyperthyroidism by 13 V-J signatures.

The sequence was obtained from a woman between 18 and 30 years old with Graves disease. The sequenced sample was peripheral blood mononuclear cells (PBMCs), obtained at new diagnosis, from a patient treated with antithyroid drugs. This sequence joins TRBV5-1 and TRBJ2-7; no firm D call. The CDR3 sequence: CASSLPDSYEQYF. The CDR3 DNA reads as TGCGCCAGCAGCTTGCCAGACTCCTACGAGCAGTACTTC.